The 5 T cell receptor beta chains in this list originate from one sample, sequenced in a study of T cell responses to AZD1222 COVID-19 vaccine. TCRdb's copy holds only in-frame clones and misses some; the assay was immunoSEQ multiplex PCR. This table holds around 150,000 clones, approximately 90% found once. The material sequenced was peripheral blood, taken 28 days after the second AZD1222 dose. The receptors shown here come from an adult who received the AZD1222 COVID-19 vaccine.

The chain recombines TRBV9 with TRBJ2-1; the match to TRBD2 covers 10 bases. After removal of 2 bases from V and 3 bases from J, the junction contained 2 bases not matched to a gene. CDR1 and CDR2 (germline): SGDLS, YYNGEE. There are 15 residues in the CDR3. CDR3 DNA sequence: TGTGCCAGCAGCGTTGGGACTAGCGTCTACAATGAGCAGTTCTTC. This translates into CASSVGTSVYNEQFF.

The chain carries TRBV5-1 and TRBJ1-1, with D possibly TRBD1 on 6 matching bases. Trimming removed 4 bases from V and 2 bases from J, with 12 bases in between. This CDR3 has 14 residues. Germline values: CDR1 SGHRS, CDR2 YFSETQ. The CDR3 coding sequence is TGCGCCAGCAGCCGGGGGGCAACCAACACTGAAGCTTTCTTT. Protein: CASSRGATNTEAFF.

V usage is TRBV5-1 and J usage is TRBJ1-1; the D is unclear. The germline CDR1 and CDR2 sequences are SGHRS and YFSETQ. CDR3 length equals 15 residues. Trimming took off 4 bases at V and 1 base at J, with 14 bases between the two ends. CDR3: CASSRLGGKNTEAFF. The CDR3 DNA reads TGCGCCAGCAGCCGCTTGGGAGGGAAGAACACTGAAGCTTTCTTT.

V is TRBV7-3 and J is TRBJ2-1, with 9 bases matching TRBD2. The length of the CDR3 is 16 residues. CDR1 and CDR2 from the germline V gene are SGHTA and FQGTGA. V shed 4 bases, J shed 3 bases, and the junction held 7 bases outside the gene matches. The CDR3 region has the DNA TGTGCCAGCAGCTCGACTAGCGGACAAGTCTACAATGAGCAGTTCTTC. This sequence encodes CASSSTSGQVYNEQFF.

In DNA form, the CDR3 reads TGTGCCAGCAGTTCACGCCAGCCGTCGACAGGGTATGGCTACACCTTC. It codes for CASSSRQPSTGYGYTF. The rearrangement uses TRBV27 and TRBJ1-2, with 7 bases that match TRBD1. This CDR3 spans 16 amino acids. V lost 4 bases and J lost 5; bases outside the gene matches: 13. Looked up from germline, CDR1 is MNHEY and CDR2 is SMNVEV (reference sequence).